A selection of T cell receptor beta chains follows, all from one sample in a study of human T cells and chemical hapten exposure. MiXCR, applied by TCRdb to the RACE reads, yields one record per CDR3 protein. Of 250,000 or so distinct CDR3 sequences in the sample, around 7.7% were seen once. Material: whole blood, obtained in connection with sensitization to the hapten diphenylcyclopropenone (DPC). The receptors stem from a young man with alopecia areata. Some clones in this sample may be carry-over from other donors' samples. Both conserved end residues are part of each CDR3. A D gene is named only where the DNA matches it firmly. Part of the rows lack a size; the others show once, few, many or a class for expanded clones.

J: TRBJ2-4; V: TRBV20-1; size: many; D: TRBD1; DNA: TGCAGTGCCCACAGGGGAAACATTCAGTACTTC; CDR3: CSAHRGNIQYF
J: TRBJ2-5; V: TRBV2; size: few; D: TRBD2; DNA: TGTGCCAGCAGTGAACTAGGGCTAGCGGGGAACCAAGAGACCCAGTACTTC; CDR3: CASSELGLAGNQETQYF
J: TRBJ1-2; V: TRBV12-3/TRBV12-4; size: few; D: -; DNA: TGTGCCAGCAGCAAGGGGTATACGGGCTATGGCTACACCTTC; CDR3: CASSKGYTGYGYTF
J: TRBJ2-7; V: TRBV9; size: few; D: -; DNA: TGTGCCAGCAGCGTAGCTGGGGGCCTCTCCTACGAGCAGTACTTC; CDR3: CASSVAGGLSYEQYF
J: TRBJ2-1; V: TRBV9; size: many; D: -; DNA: TGTGCCAGCAGCGCGACAGGTATCTCCTACAATGAGCAGTTCTTC; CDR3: CASSATGISYNEQFF
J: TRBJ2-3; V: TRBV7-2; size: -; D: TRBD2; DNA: TGTGCCAGCAGCTCCCGACTAGCGGGGGCGCTTAGGACAGATACGCAGTATTTT; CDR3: CASSSRLAGALRTDTQYF
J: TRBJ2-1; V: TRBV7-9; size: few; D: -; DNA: TGTGCCAGCAGCTCGGACTACTACAATGAGCAGTTCTTC; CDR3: CASSSDYYNEQFF
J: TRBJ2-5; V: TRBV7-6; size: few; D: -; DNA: TGTGCCAGCAGCCCTCCCCTGGGGCTAGAGACCCAGTACTTC; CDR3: CASSPPLGLETQYF
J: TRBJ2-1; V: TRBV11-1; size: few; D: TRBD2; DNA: TGTGCCAGCAGCTTGACTAGCGAGTACAATGAGCAGTTCTTC; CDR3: CASSLTSEYNEQFF
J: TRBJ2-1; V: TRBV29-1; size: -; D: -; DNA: TGCAGCGTTGTACTAGGGGCAGGGGATGAGCAGTTCTTC; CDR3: CSVVLGAGDEQFF
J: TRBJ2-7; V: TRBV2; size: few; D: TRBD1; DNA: TGTGCCAGCAATAGTAGGTCGGAAACCAGGGGGCCCTACGAGCAGTACTTC; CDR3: CASNSRSETRGPYEQYF
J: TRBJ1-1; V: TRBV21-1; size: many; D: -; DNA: TGTGCCAGCAGCAAAGCGAACAGGGGCCTGAACACTGAAGCTTTCTTT; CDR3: CASSKANRGLNTEAFF
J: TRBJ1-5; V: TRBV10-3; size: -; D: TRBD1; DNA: TGTGCCATCAGTGAGTCGGTGGCAGGGGGGACTTATAGCAATCAGCCCCAGCATTTT; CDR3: CAISESVAGGTYSNQPQHF
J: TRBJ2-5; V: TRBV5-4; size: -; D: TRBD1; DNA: TGTGCCAGCAGCCAATCCGGGACAGCCCAACAAGAGACCCAGTACTTC; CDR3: CASSQSGTAQQETQYF
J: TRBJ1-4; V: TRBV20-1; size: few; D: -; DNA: TGCAGTGCTAGACAGGGTTTTGAAAAACTGTTTTTT; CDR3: CSARQGFEKLFF